Sequencing of this T cell receptor (beta chain) was carried out in a study of shared clonotypes between healthy human individuals (dated by TCRdb to 2018 to 2020). The study in broad terms: Two women and three men aged 18 to 49 years were included in the cohort. Libraries were prepared and TCR repertoires were sequenced by different laboratories using diverse techniques, in order to increase sequencing depth and limit assay-specific biases. Blood TCR repertoires of 5 or 6 healthy adults were deeply sequenced to estimate repertoire size and the extent of clonotype sharing between individuals. Leukapheresis yielded between about 0.94 and 10 billion PBMCs per donor. For each donor, three plates each were used for CD4 naive and CD4 memory, two plates were used for CD8 naive, and one plate was used for CD8 memory.

The CDR3 covers 13 residues, taking in both the cysteine and the phenylalanine. Solely the CDR3 DNA is kept, with 39 bases framed from the first base. CDR1 and CDR2 (MNHEY, SMNVEV) derive from the germline V gene (reference sequence). V lost 8 bases and J lost 10 bases; the stretch between them is 20 bases long. In the case of this clone: The target of this receptor is not known. No base-level quality is on record; no much larger clone is a single base apart.

For the CD8 naive samples, CD45RO-negative cells were positively selected for CCR7, yielding a CD45RA+CCR7+ population from which TemRA cells were excluded. Donors were healthy HIV-negative adults with no recently reported acute infections or vaccinations. Every donor was a Caucasian adult living in Nashville, Tennessee, USA. After blood collection by leukapheresis, PBMCs were isolated using Ficoll-Histopaque density gradient centrifugation and then cryopreserved in the vapor phase of liquid nitrogen. Analytical flow cytometry was used to check the purity and quantity of each magnetically sorted T cell population. Genomic DNA was isolated from each sorted fraction and quantified by UV absorbance on a Nanodrop 2000c. Overall study results and their limits: Compared with non-shared clonotypes, the clonotypes found in all four sorted-subset donors had higher generation probabilities. Naive subsets generally had larger estimated clonotype richness than memory subsets. Sampling was restricted to blood, and TCR repertoires in tissues likely differ from the TCR repertoires found in blood. Even with the large sequencing depth, rarefaction of the sorted-subset datasets indicated that sequencing was incomplete. About 4.5% of naive CD4, approximately 3.7% of naive CD8, roughly 2.4% of memory CD4, and about 0.4% of memory CD8 clonotypes were shared across a few donors. The genetic and exposure-history diversity represented was limited by the small number of donors. Based on pairwise subsampling, the degree of clonotype sharing among donors was expected to be affected by sequencing depth.

Using the deep immunoSEQ assay, multiplex PCR amplified TCR CDR3 regions from genomic DNA. Genomic DNA extracted from each cell subset was distributed evenly over all wells of several immunoSEQ 96-well plates, and each plate served as one replicate. For sorted subsets, each replicate PCR was loaded with 200 to 250 ng genomic DNA, equivalent to 30,000 to 35,000 T cell genomes. Purified libraries were measured with a Qubit 3.0 fluorometer, size-checked on a Bioanalyzer 2100, and measured again with the KAPA Library Quantification kit. A separate single-read 150-cycle Illumina NextSeq 550 flow cell was used to sequence each immunoSEQ 96-well plate. Concerning the study's data processing: Because the immunoSEQ output held only junctional sequences and lacked quality scores, the filtering could not match the filtering applied to full-length reads. Sequences were annotated with PyIR, a Python wrapper for IgBLAST v1.9, and V/J genes and CDR3 were assigned using IMGT germline references. Reads were filtered out if the reads had weak V/J assignments (E-value above 1e-6), no CDR3, stop codons, out-of-frame junctions, or ambiguous translated residues. A V3J clonotype was defined by an identical inferred V gene, J gene, and CDR3 amino acid sequence. The percentage overlap between two repertoires was calculated by dividing the number of shared unique clonotypes by the size of the smaller repertoire. Repertoire richness was assessed with RTK rarefaction, the Chao1 estimator, and Recon v2.1 estimates of unobserved clonotypes. Generation probabilities were computed with OLGA for all TCRbeta clonotypes obtained by the gDNA method from a few donors. TCRdb retrieved this table from immuneACCESS and kept in-frame rearrangements only. Not all clones are present; in checked studies, unresolved V genes account for under half, and no reason is known for the remainder. The V and J calls and clone size were taken over from that table, and D and trimming were inferred from the DNA. A total of approximately 590,000 clones appear in this sample, over 95% of them only once. The ten biggest clones cover 0.085% to 0.11% of the sample.

The chain is encoded by TRBV27 joined to TRBJ1-2, with no confident D gene call. The sequenced material came from naive CD8+ T cells sorted from blood. The cell subset or site label, as the study defines it: CD45RA+CCR7+. The receptor's source is a woman under 40 in good health. The CDR3 loop reads CASGEPWRLPYTF. The sequenced DNA is TGTGCCAGCGGGGAACCGTGGCGATTACCCTACACCTTC.